These 15 T cell receptor beta chains originate from one sample sequenced in a study of T-cell memory formation after mild COVID-19. One entry per CDR3 protein, called by TCRdb with MiXCR from the 5' RACE reads. The sample records roughly 130,000 distinct CDR3 sequences, about 17% being singletons. Material: PBMCs or a T cell subset sorted from them (not recorded which). These receptor sequences come from a man younger than 30 who had mild COVID-19 (a few samples of this study predate the infection). Cell type and time point are not known.

This clonotype has just a few counts. This chain links TRBV18 with TRBJ1-1; TRBD1 is a possible D gene (5 bases). The germline gives CDR1 KGHSH, CDR2 LQKENI. The CDR3 runs 13 residues. The V end lost 1 base, the J end lost 6 bases, and 9 bases lay between the germline ends. CDR3 loop: CASSPLGGSEAFF. The CDR3 DNA is TGTGCCAGCTCACCACTCGGGGGGTCTGAAGCTTTCTTT.

The V and J genes are TRBV18 and TRBJ1-4, with unresolved D. This CDR3 region has 14 residues. Germline V gene lookup returns CDR1 KGHSH and CDR2 LQKENI. Trimming pared 4 bases from V and 5 bases from J, leaving 11 bases between. CDR3 protein: CASSRDLGNEKLFF. In DNA form, the CDR3 reads TGTGCCAGCTCACGAGACCTTGGGAATGAAAAACTGTTTTTT.

This clonotype was detected many times. This chain connects TRBV4-3 to TRBJ2-3; 7 nucleotides match TRBD2. CDR1 LGHNA and CDR2 YSLEER come from the germline V gene. V gave up 0 bases and J gave up 2 bases; unmatched junction bases: 5. The CDR3 is 16 residues long. In nucleotides, the CDR3 is TGCGCCAGCAGCCAAGAGGGAGCGGGGATCACAGATACGCAGTATTTT. Translated, it gives CASSQEGAGITDTQYF.

This clonotype was seen a few times. This rearrangement joins TRBV20-1 to TRBJ2-5; possible D gene TRBD1, 5 bases. Deletions cut 0 bases from V and 3 bases from J, with 14 bases between. Germline V CDR1 and CDR2: DFQATT, SNEGSKA (reference sequence). CDR3 size: 15 residues. This CDR3 is CSARDYQGLKETQYF. The CDR3 DNA sequence: TGCAGTGCTAGAGACTATCAGGGTTTGAAAGAGACCCAGTACTTC.

J is TRBJ1-2 and V is TRBV20-1, with unresolved D. Germline CDR1 is DFQATT and CDR2 is SNEGSKA (reference sequence). Trimming took 5 bases from V and 0 from J, leaving 13 bases between them. The CDR3 spans 14 residues. DNA of the CDR3: TGCAGTGCTCGAGCGACACTTTCTAACTATGGCTACACCTTC. Protein product: CSARATLSNYGYTF.

This chain links TRBV27 with TRBJ2-7, with TRBD2 identical over 14 bases. J was trimmed by 1 base and V by 5 bases; bases with no gene match: 13. Germline CDR1 is MNHEY and CDR2 is SMNVEV (reference sequence). The CDR3 has 19 residues. For the CDR3, the DNA is TGTGCCAGCAGTCCGACCGGGACTAGCGGGGGTCGAACATCCTACGAGCAGTACTTC. Its translation: CASSPTGTSGGRTSYEQYF.

This chain links TRBV25-1 with TRBJ2-5; D is uncertain. CDR1 is MGHDK and CDR2 is SYGVNS in the germline V gene. There are 10 residues in the CDR3. V gave up 6 bases and J gave up 4 bases, with 3 bases separating them. The CDR3 sequence: CASRRETQYF. In DNA, the CDR3 is TGTGCCAGCAGGCGAGAGACCCAGTACTTC.

This clonotype showed up just a few times. The chain recombines TRBV3-1 with TRBJ1-6, with a weak D call TRBD1 (6 bases). The CDR3 is made up of 15 amino acids. The V end was cut by 1 base, the J end by 3 bases, with 7 bases between. Germline V gene lookup returns CDR1 LGHDT and CDR2 YNNKEL (reference sequence). CDR3 region: CASSQGTDYNSPLHF. CDR3 bases: TGTGCCAGCAGCCAAGGGACAGACTATAATTCACCCCTCCACTTT.

CDR3 bases: TGTGCCAGCAGCCAAGGGGAATCTGATGAAGCTTTCTTT. As protein: CASSQGESDEAFF. This chain uses TRBV4-2 with TRBJ1-1; D ambiguous. The V and J ends lost 1 base and 7 bases respectively, with 10 bases between them. Germline V gene data show CDR1 as LGHNA and CDR2 as YNFKEQ. The CDR3 spans 13 residues.

This clonotype was seen more than once but under ten times. The chain is built from TRBV5-1 and TRBJ1-1, with a tentative D call TRBD1 (5 bases). The V gene lost 4 bases and the J gene lost 1 base, with 11 bases spanning the gap. In germline, CDR1 is SGHRS, CDR2 YFSETQ. This CDR3 is 14 amino acids long. CDR3 residues: CASSVGPANTEAFF. The CDR3 region has the DNA TGCGCCAGCAGCGTGGGACCTGCGAACACTGAAGCTTTCTTT.

This clonotype was seen only a few times. The chain joins TRBV5-5 to TRBJ1-5, with a weak D call TRBD1 (5 bases). This CDR3 is built from 13 residues. Germline V lookup: CDR1 SGHKS, CDR2 YYEKEE (reference sequence). The V gene lost 0 bases and the J gene lost 6 bases, with 7 bases spanning the gap. The CDR3 protein is CASSLVQAQPQHF. The DNA for the CDR3 is TGTGCCAGCAGCTTGGTACAGGCTCAGCCCCAGCATTTT.

This rearrangement joins TRBV11-2 to TRBJ1-2; D remains ambiguous. CDR1 is SGHAT and CDR2 is FQNNGV in the germline V gene. CDR3 length equals 14 residues. Trimming removed 1 base at V and 2 bases at J, with 8 bases between. CDR3: CASSLVAANYGYTF. The CDR3, as DNA: TGTGCCAGCAGCTTAGTGGCAGCGAACTATGGCTACACCTTC.

The V gene is TRBV18, the J gene TRBJ2-5, with D possibly TRBD2 on 5 matching bases. This CDR3 is built from 15 residues. CDR1 and CDR2 (germline): KGHSH, LQKENI. V was trimmed by 1 base and J by 4 bases, leaving 13 bases between them. The CDR3 bases are TGTGCCAGCTCACCACAGGGAGCAGGATCAGAGACCCAGTACTTC. Amino acids: CASSPQGAGSETQYF. The full variable domain, in which reference TRBV18 and TRBJ2-5 provide the parts outside the CDR3, is NAGVMQNPRHLVRRRGQEARLRCSPMKGHSHVYWYRQLPEEGLKFMVYLQKENIIDESGMPKERFSAEFPKEGPSILRIQQVVRGDSAAYFCASSPQGAGSETQYFGPGTRLLVL.

The chain combines TRBV7-9 with TRBJ2-3, with D possibly being TRBD1 (5 bases). The germline gives CDR1 SEHNR, CDR2 FQNEAQ (reference sequence). The CDR3 spans 15 residues. V lost 2 bases to trimming and J lost 0 bases, with 9 bases between them. CDR3 sequence reads: CASSLFQGSTDTQYF. The DNA for the CDR3 is TGTGCCAGCAGCTTATTCCAGGGAAGCACAGATACGCAGTATTTT. Full variable domain (missing parts from reference TRBV7-9 and TRBJ2-3): DTGVSQNPRHKITKRGQNVTFRCDPISEHNRLYWYRQTLGQGPEFLTYFQNEAQLEKSRLLSDRFSAERPKGSFSTLEIQRTEQGDSAMYLCASSLFQGSTDTQYFGPGTRLTVL.

This clonotype has only a few counts. In nucleotides, the CDR3 is TGTGCCAGCAGCGTAGAAATTGTAGCGGGGGGGCCCAGTGAGCAGTTCTTC. It yields the protein CASSVEIVAGGPSEQFF. The V gene is TRBV9, the J gene TRBJ2-1, with 11 positions matching TRBD2. Trimming removed 0 bases from V and 9 bases from J; junction bases left unmatched: 11. Per germline, CDR1 SGDLS and CDR2 YYNGEE. This CDR3 spans 17 amino acids.